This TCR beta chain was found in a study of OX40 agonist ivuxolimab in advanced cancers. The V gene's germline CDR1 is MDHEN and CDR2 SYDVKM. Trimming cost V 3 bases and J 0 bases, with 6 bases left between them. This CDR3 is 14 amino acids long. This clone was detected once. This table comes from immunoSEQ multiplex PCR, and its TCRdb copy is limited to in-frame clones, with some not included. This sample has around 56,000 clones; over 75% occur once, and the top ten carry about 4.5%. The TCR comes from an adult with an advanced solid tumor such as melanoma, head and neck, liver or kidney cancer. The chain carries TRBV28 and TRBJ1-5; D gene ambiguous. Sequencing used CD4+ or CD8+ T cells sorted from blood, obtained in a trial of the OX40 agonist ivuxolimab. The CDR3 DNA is TGTGCCAGCAGTTTTAACCCTAGCAATCAGCCCCAGCATTTT. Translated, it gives CASSFNPSNQPQHF.